These 5 T cell receptor beta chains originate from one sample sequenced in a study of T-cell reconstitution after alpha-beta-depleted transplantation in children. TCRbeta library construction was performed incorporating unique molecular identifiers. One entry per CDR3 protein results from TCRdb running MiXCR on the PCR reads. The sample has around 190,000 distinct CDR3 sequences, around 7% seen once. The sample consisted of PBMCs, taken before TCRalphabeta/CD19-depleted stem cell transplant. Receptor source: a boy aged 2 to 10 with acute lymphoblastic leukemia, due to receive a stem cell transplant.

This rearrangement joins TRBV10-2 to TRBJ1-2; no clear D gene. The CDR3 has 14 residues. Germline CDR1 is WSHSY and CDR2 is SAAADI. V lost 0 bases and J 5 bases, leaving 10 bases between the germline ends. The CDR3 reads CASSESSQAYGYTF. The CDR3 nucleotides read TGCGCCAGCAGTGAGTCGAGCCAGGCTTATGGCTACACCTTC.

The V gene is TRBV2, the J gene TRBJ2-7; 12 bases are a match to TRBD1. Germline V CDR1 and CDR2: SNHLY, FYNNEI. This CDR3 is 14 amino acids long. The junction had 6 bases not matched to a gene; V was cut back by 6 bases and J by 6 bases. CDR3 residues: CASSDGTGGREQYF. CDR3 coding DNA: TGTGCCAGCAGCGACGGGACAGGGGGCCGCGAGCAGTACTTC.

At least ten counts were recorded for this clonotype. The chain couples TRBV7-9 to TRBJ1-1, with D possibly matching TRBD1 (5 bases). Deletions cut 5 bases from V and 0 bases from J, with 10 bases between. Germline V gene data show CDR1 as SEHNR and CDR2 as FQNEAQ (reference sequence). The CDR3 has 14 amino acids. CDR3 sequence: CASSRPGLNTEAFF. The CDR3 bases are TGTGCCAGCAGCCGACCAGGGTTGAACACTGAAGCTTTCTTT.

The chain employs TRBV7-9 and TRBJ2-1; tentative D call: TRBD1 (6 bases). Germline V gives CDR1 SEHNR, CDR2 FQNEAQ (reference sequence). Trimming removed 2 bases at V and 0 bases at J, with 14 bases between. The CDR3 consists of 17 residues. CDR3 amino acids: CASSLSSRRGSYNEQFF. CDR3 bases: TGTGCCAGCAGCTTAAGCAGCCGCAGGGGCTCCTACAATGAGCAGTTCTTC.

The table lists this clonotype with many counts. The chain carries TRBV5-1 and TRBJ2-5; 11 nucleotides align to TRBD2. Germline trimming cut 4 bases from V and 1 base from J; bases unmatched to any gene: 6. This CDR3 comprises 16 residues. Germline-derived CDR1 and CDR2 are SGHRS and YFSETQ. CDR3 sequence reads: CASSPIGTSGQETQYF. The DNA for the CDR3 is TGCGCCAGCAGCCCCATCGGGACTAGCGGCCAAGAGACCCAGTACTTC. Variable domain in full (rest from reference TRBV5-1 and TRBJ2-5): KAGVTQTPRYLIKTRGQQVTLSCSPISGHRSVSWYQQTPGQGLQFLFEYFSETQRNKGNFPGRFSGRQFSNSRSEMNVSTLELGDSALYLCASSPIGTSGQETQYFGPGTRLLVL.